These T cell receptor beta chains were read from a single sample in a study of T cells in Graves' hyperthyroidism and ophthalmopathy. TCRdb fed the multiplex PCR reads into MiXCR, producing one record per CDR3 protein. The sample carries fewer than 650,000 distinct CDR3 sequences, about 15% recorded once. Sequencing was done on a sample of blood. These receptors came from a woman between 40 and 55 years old with Graves' ophthalmopathy. Each CDR3 is given with its conserved first and last residue. Fields, in order: clone size, J gene, V gene, D gene, CDR3 protein, CDR3 DNA. The D gene is left open where the match is weak. Size is stated for part of the rows, as once, few or many counts, or as a class when the clone is expanded.

>many|TRBJ2-5|TRBV7-2|TRBD1
CASSPQRDRGETQYF
TGTGCCAGCAGCCCACAGCGGGACAGGGGGGAGACCCAGTACTTC
>many|TRBJ2-7|TRBV6-5|.
CASSIPGGGGPYEQYF
TGTGCCAGCAGTATACCTGGAGGGGGAGGCCCTTACGAGCAGTACTTC
>few|TRBJ2-7|TRBV20-1|TRBD2
CSARDPRAGGSSYEQYF
TGCAGTGCTAGAGATCCCAGGGCGGGAGGGTCCAGCTACGAGCAGTACTTC
>many|TRBJ2-5|TRBV28|TRBD2
CASSQAGPRETQYF
TGTGCCAGCAGCCAAGCGGGACCCCGGGAGACCCAGTACTTC
>.|TRBJ1-2|TRBV18|TRBD1
CASSPTGDLLGGYTF
TGTGCCAGCTCACCGACAGGGGATCTATTGGGAGGCTACACCTTC
>few|TRBJ2-3|TRBV6-2/TRBV6-3|.
CASSSDYGADTQYF
TGTGCCAGCAGTTCGGATTATGGAGCAGATACGCAGTATTTT
>.|TRBJ2-3|TRBV29-1|TRBD2
CSVEEPSGGADTQYF
TGCAGCGTTGAAGAGCCTAGCGGGGGGGCAGATACGCAGTATTTT
>many|TRBJ1-1|TRBV5-1|.
CASSLLGQLEAFF
TGCGCCAGCAGCCTACTAGGGCAGCTTGAAGCTTTCTTT
>.|TRBJ2-2|TRBV2|.
CASTPDSSNANTGELFF
TGTGCCAGCACTCCGGACAGTTCTAACGCGAACACCGGGGAGCTGTTTTTT
>.|TRBJ2-5|TRBV28|TRBD2
CASSLSQAGGQETQYF
TGTGCCAGCAGTTTATCACAAGCGGGAGGGCAAGAGACCCAGTACTTC
>many|TRBJ2-7|TRBV28|.
CASSWRGPYEQYF
TGTGCCAGCAGTTGGCGAGGGCCGTACGAGCAGTACTTC
>many|TRBJ2-5|TRBV11-1|TRBD2
CASTGGASAGNQETQYF
TGTGCCAGCACGGGGGGTGCCTCGGCGGGGAATCAAGAGACCCAGTACTTC
>many|TRBJ2-7|TRBV28|TRBD2
CSSSRSSGSGYEQYF
TGTTCCAGCAGCCGGTCTAGCGGGAGTGGCTACGAGCAGTACTTC
>once|TRBJ2-7|TRBV4-3|TRBD2
CASSGGAGVSYEQYF
TGCGCCAGCAGCGGTGGGGCGGGAGTCTCCTACGAGCAGTACTTC
>many|TRBJ2-7|TRBV6-2/TRBV6-3|.
CASSYRLTYEQYF
TGTGCCAGCAGTTACCGATTGACCTACGAGCAGTACTTC
>many|TRBJ2-5|TRBV20-1|TRBD1
CSAILGTDNQETQYF
TGCAGTGCAATTCTGGGGACAGACAACCAAGAGACCCAGTACTTC
>many|TRBJ2-5|TRBV6-2/TRBV6-3|TRBD2
CASRRTSVRETQYF
TGTGCCAGCAGGAGGACTAGCGTTAGAGAGACCCAGTACTTC
>few|TRBJ2-3|TRBV11-3|.
CASGAGQGSDTQYF
TGTGCCAGCGGGGCAGGTCAGGGGTCAGATACGCAGTATTTT
>.|TRBJ2-7|TRBV20-1|.
CSARVPGLSGAYEQYF
TGCAGTGCTAGAGTTCCCGGCCTTTCCGGGGCCTACGAGCAGTACTTC
>.|TRBJ2-7|TRBV27|TRBD1
CSSRLTGGYEQYF
TGTTCCAGCAGATTGACAGGGGGCTACGAGCAGTACTTC
>few|TRBJ2-7|TRBV29-1|.
CSGMGHSYEQYF
TGCAGCGGGATGGGACACAGCTACGAGCAGTACTTC
>few|TRBJ1-5|TRBV12-3/TRBV12-4|.
CASSFGGRSQPQHF
TGTGCCAGCAGTTTTGGTGGCCGCAGTCAGCCCCAGCATTTT
>many|TRBJ2-7|TRBV27|TRBD2
CASSSAGLVAYEQYF
TGTGCCAGCAGTTCCGCCGGACTAGTGGCGTACGAGCAGTACTTC
>.|TRBJ2-7|TRBV29-1|TRBD2
CSVEGDRGREQYF
TGCAGCGTTGAGGGAGACCGCGGGAGGGAGCAGTACTTC
>many|TRBJ2-7|TRBV7-2|TRBD2
CASSLGGSGSIYEQYF
TGTGCCAGCAGCTTAGGCGGGAGCGGGTCCATCTACGAGCAGTACTTC
>many|TRBJ2-2|TRBV11-2|.
CASSSPRRRWELFF
TGTGCCAGCAGCTCACCGAGGAGAAGGTGGGAGCTGTTTTTT
>once|TRBJ2-7|TRBV7-2|.
CASSLGSNALYEQYF
TGTGCCAGCAGCCTGGGGAGCAATGCCCTCTACGAGCAGTACTTC
>few|TRBJ1-1|TRBV4-3|.
CASSQGRGFLNTEAFF
TGCGCCAGCAGCCAAGGGCGGGGGTTTCTGAACACTGAAGCTTTCTTT